The 10 T cell receptor beta chains below were found in one sample sequenced in a study of human T cells and chemical hapten exposure. Described time point: pre-sensitization, week 0. Stated treatment: therapeutic diphenylcyclopropenone sensitization with weekly scalp DPC. TCRdb fed the RACE reads into MiXCR, producing one record per CDR3 protein. The sample includes about 87,000 distinct CDR3 sequences, 8% to 10% of them seen just once. Sequencing used whole blood, obtained in connection with sensitization to the hapten diphenylcyclopropenone (DPC). The receptors here all came from a woman aged 40 to 50 with alopecia areata. Some clones in this sample may be carry-over from other donors' samples.

This clonotype was detected many times. The J gene is TRBJ2-4, the V gene TRBV12-3 or TRBV12-4; D may be TRBD1 (6 bases). The CDR3 runs to 16 residues. V lost 5 bases to trimming and J lost 0 bases, with 14 bases between them. Written as DNA, the CDR3 is TGTGCCAGCAGTAACCAGGGGTTGCTAGCCAAAAACATTCAGTACTTC. It codes for CASSNQGLLAKNIQYF.

CDR3 coding DNA: TGTGCCAGCGCGGACAGCCGAGGACCCCTCCACTTT. Amino acids: CASADSRGPLHF. The chain links TRBV7-9 to TRBJ1-6, with D perhaps matching TRBD1 (6 bases). The germline V gene encodes CDR1 SEHNR and CDR2 FQNEAQ (reference sequence). This CDR3 region has 12 residues. V shed 8 bases and J shed 12 bases, with 14 bases lying between them.

CDR3 sequence (DNA): TGTGCCAGCAGTGAAGGGGTACGGGCGGAGAGGGAAAAACTGTTTTTT. Its protein product is CASSEGVRAEREKLFF. The rearrangement joins TRBV25-1 to TRBJ1-4; D not resolved. V was trimmed by 2 bases and J by 8 bases, leaving 18 bases between them. Germline values: CDR1 MGHDK, CDR2 SYGVNS. The CDR3 is made up of 16 amino acids.

The chain uses TRBV7-9 and TRBJ2-7; TRBD1 agrees at 8 bases. The germline V gene encodes CDR1 SEHNR and CDR2 FQNEAQ (reference sequence). V shed 5 bases, J shed 5 bases, and the junction held 11 bases outside the gene matches. The CDR3 is made up of 15 amino acids. The CDR3 DNA sequence: TGTGCCAGCAGCCCCGGACAGGGTGTCTTGAACGAGCAGTACTTC. Encoded protein: CASSPGQGVLNEQYF.

This clonotype appeared many times. CDR3 amino acids: CASSSRGYTEAFF. DNA of the CDR3: TGTGCCAGCAGTTCAAGGGGGTACACTGAAGCTTTCTTT. V gene TRBV27 combines with J gene TRBJ1-1; maybe TRBD1 (6 bases). Per germline, CDR1 MNHEY and CDR2 SMNVEV (reference sequence). Trimming cost V 4 bases and J 3 bases, with 9 bases left between them. This CDR3 is built from 13 residues.

At least ten counts were recorded for this clonotype. The J gene is TRBJ2-1, the V gene TRBV23-1, with 10 nucleotides matching TRBD1. TRBV23-1 is an ORF, and what it does is uncertain. There are 16 residues in the CDR3. V lost 4 bases to trimming and J lost 2 bases; unmatched junction nucleotides: 5. The CDR3 DNA reads as TGCGCCAGCAGTCCTCGGACAGGGGGGCCCTACAATGAGCAGTTCTTC. Protein sequence: CASSPRTGGPYNEQFF.

The chain employs TRBV6-2 or TRBV6-3 and TRBJ2-1, with TRBD2 matching over 7 bases. V lost 2 bases, J lost 5 bases, and 6 bases stayed unmatched. There are 15 residues in the CDR3. Germline-derived CDR1 and CDR2 are MNHEY and SVGEGT. CDR3 DNA sequence: TGTGCCAGCAGTTACCCACTAGCGATACACAATGAGCAGTTCTTC. It encodes CASSYPLAIHNEQFF.

This clonotype was detected only once. This may arise from a read error, as a much more abundant clone is one base away. This chain connects TRBV7-9 to TRBJ1-6, with D possibly matching TRBD1 (6 bases). The CDR3 loop spans 15 amino acids. Germline V CDR1 and CDR2: SEHNR, FQNEAQ (reference sequence). The CDR3 nucleotides are TGTGTCAGCAGCCCCTTGGGGGGCGCTGGATCACCCCTCCACTTT. This encodes CVSSPLGGAGSPLHF.

The CDR3, as DNA: TGTGCCAGCAGCCACGGAAGGGATCAGCCCCAGCATTTT. Translation: CASSHGRDQPQHF. This sequence joins TRBV3-1 and TRBJ1-5; D is uncertain. CDR1 is LGHDT and CDR2 is YNNKEL in the germline V gene (reference sequence). The CDR3 covers 13 residues. Between the trimmed V and J ends, which lost 3 bases and 5 bases, there was a span of 8 bases.

In this sample, this clonotype turned up many times. The CDR3 spells CASSQAQSPAGGYTF. The CDR3 DNA reads TGTGCCAGCAGCCAAGCACAGAGTCCCGCGGGCGGCTACACCTTC. The V gene is TRBV4-2, the J gene TRBJ1-2; D gene uncertain. This CDR3 contains 15 residues. V was clipped by 1 base and J by 8 bases, with 17 bases between them. Germline values: CDR1 LGHNA, CDR2 YNFKEQ.